The TCR beta chain described here comes from a study of shared clonotypes between healthy human individuals. Findings and caveats of the study: A generally larger estimated richness was seen in naive subsets than in memory subsets.

Positively selected for CCR7, the CD45RO-negative cells used as naive CD8 cells excluded terminally differentiated effector memory CD45RA+ cells. Concerning this clone: Its matching antigen is unknown.

The V end lost 2 bases, the J end lost 7 bases, and 14 bases lay between the germline ends. There are 14 residues in the CDR3. The germline V gene encodes CDR1 MNHEY and CDR2 SMNVEV (reference sequence). Per sorted-subset replicate PCR, input was roughly 200 ng DNA, representing about 32,000 T cell genomes. Using immunoSEQ multiplex PCR, the repertoire was profiled, and TCRdb retains in-frame clones only, with some absent. The table records millions of clones, 85% to 95% of them present only once. The source material was naive CD8+ T cells from PBMCs. The chain couples TRBV27 to TRBJ1-1; D not resolved. The TCR was taken from a man in his late teens or twenties in good health. Some clones in this sample may be carry-over from other donors' samples. The DNA for the CDR3 is TGTGCCAGCAGTTTAAGTGGTCGGGGTAATGAAGCTTTCTTT. Amino acid sequence: CASSLSGRGNEAFF.